The 18 T cell receptor beta chains reported below all come from one sample, sequenced in a study of shared clonotypes between healthy human individuals. Using immunoSEQ multiplex PCR, the repertoire was profiled, and TCRdb retains in-frame clones only, with some absent. Of about 110,000 clones in the sample, roughly 70% were seen once. Sequenced material: memory CD8+ T cells sorted from blood. The subset is: CD45RO+ cells pooled with CCR7-negative TemRA cells. The receptors stem from a woman aged 25 to 39 in good health.

The J gene is TRBJ2-7, the V gene TRBV18; TRBD1 is a possible D gene (6 bases). CDR1 and CDR2 from the germline V gene are KGHSH and LQKENI. V lost 1 base to trimming and J lost 0 bases, with 10 bases between them. The CDR3 has 15 amino acids. This chain's CDR3 is CASSPLGGFSYEQYF. CDR3 sequence (DNA): TGTGCCAGCTCACCACTAGGGGGATTCTCCTACGAGCAGTACTTC.

The V gene is TRBV7-9, the J gene TRBJ2-7, with 10 positions matching TRBD1. The CDR3 is 13 amino acids. V dropped 6 bases and J dropped 5; count of bases not matched to a gene: 4. CDR1 is SEHNR and CDR2 is FQNEAQ in the germline V gene (reference sequence). The CDR3 region is CASRTGTGDEQYF. The CDR3 DNA reads as TGTGCCAGCAGAACCGGGACAGGGGACGAGCAGTACTTC.

Comment on this clone: Being one base from a much bigger clone, this may be a read error. Other DNA sequences in the same sample also yield this CDR3. V and J are TRBV28 and TRBJ1-2, with D tentatively TRBD1 (5 bases). CDR3 length: 12 amino acids. V lost 4 bases to trimming and J lost 7 bases, with 10 bases between them. Germline loops: CDR1 MDHEN, CDR2 SYDVKM. The CDR3 loop reads CASSSRVVGYTF. DNA of the CDR3: TGTGCCAGCAGTTCCAGGGTGGTTGGCTACACCTTC.

About this clone: A read error may produce the germline difference seen at one junction end. This rearrangement joins TRBV6-7 to TRBJ1-4; the D is unclear. TRBV6-7 is labeled an ORF, and its function is uncertain. The CDR3 totals 15 residues. CDR3 DNA: TGTGCCAGCAGGGCCACCTATGGTGCTAACGAAAAACTGTTTTTT. Its protein is CASRATYGANEKLFF.

This clone was observed at least ten times. This sequence joins TRBV11-2 and TRBJ2-7, with D tentatively TRBD2 (5 bases). Trimming stripped 5 bases from V and 2 bases from J, with 16 bases between. CDR3 length: 15 residues. Per the germline V gene, CDR1 is SGHAT and CDR2 is FQNNGV. CDR3 residues: CASSRGRHGTYEQYF. CDR3 DNA: TGTGCCAGCAGCCGGGGTAGACACGGGACCTACGAGCAGTACTTC.

This rearrangement joins TRBV27 to TRBJ2-1, with D possibly matching TRBD2 (6 bases). Trimming left V 3 bases short and J 8 bases short, with 14 bases between. Germline V CDR1 and CDR2: MNHEY, SMNVEV (reference sequence). The CDR3 covers 14 residues. The DNA for the CDR3 is TGTGCCAGCAGTTTGGCGGGGCGCGGGGATGAGCAGTTCTTC. Protein: CASSLAGRGDEQFF.

This rearrangement joins TRBV4-2 to TRBJ1-2; D is possibly TRBD1 (5 bases). CDR3 size: 14 residues. V dropped 0 bases and J dropped 6 bases, with 11 bases sitting between them. CDR1 is LGHNA and CDR2 is YNFKEQ in the germline V gene. The CDR3 coding sequence is TGTGCCAGCAGCCAAGAGGCAGGGAGTAATGGCTACACCTTC. It encodes CASSQEAGSNGYTF.

There are many counts of this clone. Additional DNA sequences in this sample encode the identical CDR3. The rearrangement joins TRBV9 to TRBJ2-3; D possibly matches TRBD1 or TRBD2 (5 bases each). This CDR3 has 14 amino acids. V was clipped by 0 bases and J by 6 bases, with 11 bases between them. Germline V CDR1 and CDR2: SGDLS, YYNGEE. CDR3 amino acids: CASSVGGGSDTQYF. CDR3 nucleotide sequence: TGTGCCAGCAGCGTAGGGGGCGGGTCGGATACGCAGTATTTT.

The genes are TRBV7-2 and TRBJ2-3; 13 positions match TRBD2. Germline V gives CDR1 SGHTA, CDR2 FQGNSA. V was clipped by 1 base and J by 3 bases; unmatched bases: 7. The CDR3 spans 18 residues. This chain's CDR3 is CASSLGVLAGGPTDTQYF. The CDR3 coding sequence is TGTGCCAGCAGCTTAGGGGTACTAGCGGGAGGGCCAACAGATACGCAGTATTTT.

The chain couples TRBV15 to TRBJ2-7; 7 bases are shared with TRBD1. The germline V gene has CDR1 LNHNV and CDR2 YYDKDF (reference sequence). The CDR3 is 14 residues long. Trimming removed 5 bases from V and 3 bases from J; junction bases left unmatched: 7. In nucleotides, the CDR3 is TGTGCCACCAGCTCGGGGACAGCAAGCTACGAGCAGTACTTC. Residues: CATSSGTASYEQYF.

This clone has a count of ten or more. V gene TRBV10-3 combines with J gene TRBJ2-7; D is perhaps TRBD2 (5 bases). CDR1 and CDR2 (germline): ENHRY, SYGVKD. The CDR3 has 14 residues. V lost 0 bases to trimming and J lost 9 bases, with 15 bases between them. CDR3 nucleotides: TGTGCCATCAGTGAGTCGAAGGACGGAGGAGGGCAGTACTTC. Its translation: CAISESKDGGGQYF.

The chain recombines TRBV9 with TRBJ1-1; the D gene is possibly TRBD1 (6 bases). The CDR3 totals 15 residues. Germline assignment: CDR1 SGDLS and CDR2 YYNGEE. V lost 3 bases and J lost 4, with 16 bases in between. CDR3 in amino acids: CASSADGRGFTEAFF. The DNA of the CDR3 is TGTGCCAGCAGCGCGGACGGTAGGGGGTTCACTGAAGCTTTCTTT.

The V call is TRBV25-1, the J call TRBJ2-7; D ambiguous. CDR1 MGHDK and CDR2 SYGVNS come from the germline V gene. Trimming shortened V by 3 bases and J by 2 bases, and 5 bases separated the two germline ends. The CDR3 has 12 residues. The CDR3 region has the DNA TGTGCCAGCAGTGATCGGGCCTACGAGCAGTACTTC. Translation gives CASSDRAYEQYF.

The rearrangement uses TRBV7-2 and TRBJ2-7; a weak D match, TRBD1 (6 bases). The CDR3 runs 15 residues. V was shortened by 6 bases and J by 2 bases, with 17 bases between the two germline ends. CDR1 is SGHTA, CDR2 FQGNSA, per germline. CDR3 protein: CASRSHRVPTYEQYF. The CDR3 nucleotides read TGTGCCAGCAGATCGCACAGGGTCCCCACCTACGAGCAGTACTTC.

The rearrangement links TRBV28 to TRBJ2-7, with 12 bases that match TRBD2. The germline CDR1 and CDR2 sequences are MDHEN and SYDVKM. The CDR3 is 16 residues long. Trimming removed 7 bases from V and 6 bases from J; junction bases left unmatched: 13. In DNA form, the CDR3 reads TGTGCCAGCACCTCCCCTGCGGAACTAGCGGGAGGCGAGCAGTACTTC. It yields the protein CASTSPAELAGGEQYF. Using reference TRBV28 and TRBJ2-7 for the parts outside the CDR3, the full variable domain is DVKVTQSSRYLVKRTGEKVFLECVQDMDHENMFWYRQDPGLGLRLIYFSYDVKMKEKGDIPEGYSVSREKKERFSLILESASTNQTSMYLCASTSPAELAGGEQYFGPGTRLTVT.

This clone was seen a few times. The V call is TRBV27, the J call TRBJ1-2; 8 bases fit TRBD1. This CDR3 is 13 amino acids long. CDR1 and CDR2 from the germline V gene are MNHEY and SMNVEV (reference sequence). V lost 4 bases to trimming and J lost 3 bases; unmatched junction nucleotides: 1. The DNA of the CDR3 is TGTGCCAGCAGTTCACAGGGGGACTATGGCTACACCTTC. Translation gives CASSSQGDYGYTF.

The chain has TRBV7-3 and TRBJ2-7; no definite D call. The ends were cut back, 5 bases at V and 1 base at J, with 15 bases in the middle. This CDR3 spans 15 amino acids. CDR1 SGHTA and CDR2 FQGTGA come from the germline V gene. In DNA form, the CDR3 reads TGTGCCAGCAGCATTCCTGGGTCGCAATCCTACGAGCAGTACTTC. This encodes CASSIPGSQSYEQYF.

This chain connects TRBV6-1 to TRBJ2-7, with 8 bases identical to TRBD1. CDR1 and CDR2 (germline): MNHNS, SASEGT. CDR3 length: 15 residues. V shed 7 bases, J shed 4 bases, and the junction held 12 bases outside the gene matches. The CDR3 region is CASTTSGTGFYEQYF. CDR3 in DNA: TGTGCCAGCACAACCTCCGGGACAGGTTTTTACGAGCAGTACTTC.